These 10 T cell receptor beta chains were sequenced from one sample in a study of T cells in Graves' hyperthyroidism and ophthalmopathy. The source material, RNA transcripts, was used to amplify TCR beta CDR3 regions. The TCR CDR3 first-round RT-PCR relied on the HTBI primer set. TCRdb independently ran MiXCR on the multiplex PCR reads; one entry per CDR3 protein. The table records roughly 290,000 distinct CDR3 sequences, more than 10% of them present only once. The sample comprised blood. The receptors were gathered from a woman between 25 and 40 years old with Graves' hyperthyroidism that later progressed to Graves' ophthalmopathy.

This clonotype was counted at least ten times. The CDR3 reads CSARESAGTEAFF. The CDR3 DNA follows: TGCAGTGCTAGAGAGTCGGCCGGCACTGAAGCTTTCTTT. This chain links TRBV20-1 with TRBJ1-1; D is undetermined. The CDR3 covers 13 residues. V lost 0 bases and J 4 bases, leaving 9 bases between the germline ends. Germline lookup yields CDR1 DFQATT and CDR2 SNEGSKA (reference sequence).

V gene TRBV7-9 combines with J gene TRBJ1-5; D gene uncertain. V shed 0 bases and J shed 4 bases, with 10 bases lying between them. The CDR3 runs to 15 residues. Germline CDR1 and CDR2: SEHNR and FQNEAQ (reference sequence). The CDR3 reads CASSLAMGGNQPQHF. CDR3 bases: TGTGCCAGCAGCTTAGCAATGGGAGGGAATCAGCCCCAGCATTTT.

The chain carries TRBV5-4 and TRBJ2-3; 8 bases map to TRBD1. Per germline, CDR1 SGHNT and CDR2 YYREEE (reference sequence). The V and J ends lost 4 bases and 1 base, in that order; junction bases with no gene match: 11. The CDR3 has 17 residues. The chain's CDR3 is CASSQTERTGRTDTQYF. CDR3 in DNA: TGTGCCAGCAGCCAAACGGAGAGGACAGGGCGCACAGATACGCAGTATTTT.

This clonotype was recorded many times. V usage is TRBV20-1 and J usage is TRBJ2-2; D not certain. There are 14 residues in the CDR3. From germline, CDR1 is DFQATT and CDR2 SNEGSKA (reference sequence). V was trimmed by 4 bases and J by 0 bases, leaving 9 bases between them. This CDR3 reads CSAKSGANTGELFF. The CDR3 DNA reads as TGCAGTGCTAAGTCCGGCGCGAACACCGGGGAGCTGTTTTTT.

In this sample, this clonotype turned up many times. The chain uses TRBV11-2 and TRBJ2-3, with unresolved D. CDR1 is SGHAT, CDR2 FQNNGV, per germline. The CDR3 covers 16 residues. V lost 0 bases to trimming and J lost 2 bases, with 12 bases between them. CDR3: CASSLDRGLFTDTQYF. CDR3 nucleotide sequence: TGTGCCAGCAGCTTAGATCGCGGCTTATTCACAGATACGCAGTATTTT.

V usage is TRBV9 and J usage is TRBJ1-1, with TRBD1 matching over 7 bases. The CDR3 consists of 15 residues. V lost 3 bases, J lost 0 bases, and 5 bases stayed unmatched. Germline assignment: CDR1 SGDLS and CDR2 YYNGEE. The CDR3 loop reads CASSEVGQLNTEAFF. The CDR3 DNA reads TGTGCCAGCAGCGAAGTGGGACAGTTGAACACTGAAGCTTTCTTT. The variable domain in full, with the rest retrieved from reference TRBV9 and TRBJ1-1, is DSGVTQTPKHLITATGQRVTLRCSPRSGDLSVYWYQQSLDQGLQFLIQYYNGEERAKGNILERFSAQQFPDLHSELNLSSLELGDSALYFCASSEVGQLNTEAFFGQGTRLTVV.

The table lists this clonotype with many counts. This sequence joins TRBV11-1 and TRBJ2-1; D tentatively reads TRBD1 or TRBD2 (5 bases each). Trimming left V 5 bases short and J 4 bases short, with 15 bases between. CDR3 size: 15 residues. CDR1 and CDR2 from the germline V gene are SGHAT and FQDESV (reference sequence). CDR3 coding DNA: TGTGCCAGCAGCGCCGGGGACGGGATATACAATGAGCAGTTCTTC. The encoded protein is CASSAGDGIYNEQFF. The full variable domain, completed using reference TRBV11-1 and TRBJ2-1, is EAEVAQSPRYKITEKSQAVAFWCDPISGHATLYWYRQILGQGPELLVQFQDESVVDDSQLPKDRFSAERLKGVDSTLKIQPAELGDSAMYLCASSAGDGIYNEQFFGPGTRLTVL.

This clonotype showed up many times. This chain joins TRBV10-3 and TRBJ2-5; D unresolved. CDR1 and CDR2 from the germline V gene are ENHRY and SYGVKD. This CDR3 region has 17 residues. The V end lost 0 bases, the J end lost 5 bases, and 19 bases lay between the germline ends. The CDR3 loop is CAISESPRVVHGETQYF. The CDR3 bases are TGTGCCATCAGTGAGTCCCCCCGGGTTGTCCACGGGGAGACCCAGTACTTC.

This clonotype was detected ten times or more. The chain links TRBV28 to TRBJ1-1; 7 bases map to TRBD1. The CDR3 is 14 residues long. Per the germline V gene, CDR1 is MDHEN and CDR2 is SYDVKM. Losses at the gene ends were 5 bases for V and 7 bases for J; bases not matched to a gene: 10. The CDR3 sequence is CASSPSGQAFEAFF. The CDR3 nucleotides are TGTGCCAGCAGTCCCAGCGGACAGGCCTTTGAAGCTTTCTTT.

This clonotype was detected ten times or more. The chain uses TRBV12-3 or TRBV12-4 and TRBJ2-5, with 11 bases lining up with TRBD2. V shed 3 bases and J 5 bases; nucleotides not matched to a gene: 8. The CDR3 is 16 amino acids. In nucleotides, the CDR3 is TGTGCCAGCAGTTTCGCCCCACTAGCGGGAGCGGAGACCCAGTACTTC. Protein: CASSFAPLAGAETQYF.